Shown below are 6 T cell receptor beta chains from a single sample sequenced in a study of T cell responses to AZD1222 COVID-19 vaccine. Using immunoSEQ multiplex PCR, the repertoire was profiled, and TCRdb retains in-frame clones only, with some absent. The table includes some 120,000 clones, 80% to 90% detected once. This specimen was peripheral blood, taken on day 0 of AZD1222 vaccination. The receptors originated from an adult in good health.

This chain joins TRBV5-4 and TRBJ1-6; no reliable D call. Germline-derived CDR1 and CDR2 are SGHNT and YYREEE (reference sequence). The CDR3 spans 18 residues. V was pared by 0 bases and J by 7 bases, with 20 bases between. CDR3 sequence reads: CASSLDSLNLEENSPLHF. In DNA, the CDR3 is TGTGCCAGCAGCTTGGACAGCCTGAACCTAGAAGAGAATTCACCCCTCCACTTT.

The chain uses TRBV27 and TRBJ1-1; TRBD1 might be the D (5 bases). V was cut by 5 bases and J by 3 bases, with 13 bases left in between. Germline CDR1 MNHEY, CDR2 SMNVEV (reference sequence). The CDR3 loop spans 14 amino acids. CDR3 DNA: TGTGCCAGCAGTCCCCGTGGGGGGTACACTGAAGCTTTCTTT. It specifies CASSPRGGYTEAFF.

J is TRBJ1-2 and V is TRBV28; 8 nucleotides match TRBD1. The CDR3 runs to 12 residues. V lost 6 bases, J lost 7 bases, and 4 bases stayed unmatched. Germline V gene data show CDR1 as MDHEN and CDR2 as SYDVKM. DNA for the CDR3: TGTGCCAGCAGAACAGGGGGATCTGGCTACACCTTC. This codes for CASRTGGSGYTF.

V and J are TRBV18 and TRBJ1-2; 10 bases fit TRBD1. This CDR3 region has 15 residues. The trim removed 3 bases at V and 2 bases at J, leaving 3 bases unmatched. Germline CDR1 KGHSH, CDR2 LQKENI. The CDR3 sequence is CASSPPGQGNYGYTF. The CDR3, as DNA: TGTGCCAGCTCACCGCCGGGACAGGGGAACTATGGCTACACCTTC.

CDR3 residues: CASSEQRYNEQFF. In nucleotides, the CDR3 is TGTGCCAGCAGTGAACAGAGGTACAATGAGCAGTTCTTC. The chain couples TRBV6-1 to TRBJ2-1; D gene ambiguous. V lost 2 bases and J lost 4, with 6 bases in between. The CDR3 has 13 amino acids. From germline, CDR1 is MNHNS and CDR2 SASEGT.

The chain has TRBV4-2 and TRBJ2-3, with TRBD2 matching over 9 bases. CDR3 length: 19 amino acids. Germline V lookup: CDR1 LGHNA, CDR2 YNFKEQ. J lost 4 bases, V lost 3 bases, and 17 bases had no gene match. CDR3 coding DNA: TGTGCCAGCAGCCAGGCTTACGAGTCGGGCAGCGGGAGGTCAGATACGCAGTATTTT. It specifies CASSQAYESGSGRSDTQYF.